Following are 29 T cell receptor beta chains from one sample sequenced in a study of beta chain features in type 1 diabetes. Study-wide results and limits: TCRB CDR3s were moderately but significantly shorter in Type 1 diabetes patients in all four CD4+ subsets.

These TCRs' antigens remain unknown. Every isolated RNA sample was fully reverse transcribed, so sequencing captured expressed TCRB transcripts. Libraries were prepared by immunoSEQ multiplex PCR; TCRdb keeps only in-frame clonotypes and omits some of them. The table has some 350,000 clones, over 8.5% seen once. The specimen sequenced was central memory CD4+ T cells from blood. The receptor set was obtained from a man aged 25 to 40 with type 1 diabetes.

Concerning this clone itself: The sample carries other DNA sequences with the same CDR3. The chain uses TRBV5-1 and TRBJ2-3, with D hard to call. Germline loops: CDR1 SGHRS, CDR2 YFSETQ. The V end lost 2 bases, the J end lost 6 bases, and 7 bases lay between the germline ends. The CDR3 is 12 residues long. The CDR3 loop is CASSFGPDTQYF. The CDR3 DNA reads as TGCGCCAGCAGCTTCGGGCCCGATACGCAGTATTTT.

The chain joins TRBV28 to TRBJ2-7; no definite D call. CDR3 length equals 15 residues. The germline V gene has CDR1 MDHEN and CDR2 SYDVKM. The ends were cut back, 5 bases at V and 6 bases at J, with 20 bases in the middle. This CDR3 reads CASSRTFRLTGEQYF. In nucleotides, the CDR3 is TGTGCCAGCAGTCGTACTTTCAGGTTGACGGGCGAGCAGTACTTC.

This clone was observed at least ten times. The CDR3 loop reads CASLLETQYF. CDR3 nucleotide sequence: TGTGCCAGCCTGTTAGAGACCCAGTACTTC. V gene TRBV2 combines with J gene TRBJ2-5; D ambiguous. The CDR3 has 10 residues. The germline CDR1 and CDR2 sequences are SNHLY and FYNNEI. Trimming pared 8 bases from V and 4 bases from J, leaving 5 bases between.

The rearrangement joins TRBV4-2 to TRBJ2-5; no firm D call. CDR3 length: 15 amino acids. V lost 0 bases to trimming and J lost 0 bases, with 8 bases between them. Germline values: CDR1 LGHNA, CDR2 YNFKEQ. The CDR3, as DNA: TGTGCCAGCAGCCAAGATGGGCTAGACCAAGAGACCCAGTACTTC. Residues: CASSQDGLDQETQYF.

This clone has only a few counts. The rearrangement uses TRBV11-1 and TRBJ2-6; 11 bases are shared with TRBD1. Germline CDR1 is SGHAT and CDR2 is FQDESV (reference sequence). The CDR3 is 17 residues long. Trimming took 8 bases from V and 0 from J; bases not matched to a gene: 6. CDR3 sequence: CASARDRGSSGANVLTF. CDR3 sequence (DNA): TGTGCCAGCGCCAGGGACAGGGGGTCCTCTGGGGCCAACGTCCTGACTTTC.

This clone has more than one count but fewer than ten. Written as DNA, the CDR3 is TGTGCCAGCAGTCCCGTTGCAGGGAGCAATGAGCAGTTCTTC. Translated: CASSPVAGSNEQFF. V gene TRBV6-6 combines with J gene TRBJ2-1, with D perhaps being TRBD1 or TRBD2 (5 bases each). Trimming removed 5 bases from V and 6 bases from J, with 14 bases in between. Germline CDR1 MNHNY, CDR2 SVGAGI (reference sequence). The CDR3 loop spans 14 amino acids.

The CDR3 sequence: CASSPSTGVIYEQYF. In nucleotides, the CDR3 is TGTGCCAGTAGCCCTTCGACAGGGGTAATCTACGAGCAGTACTTC. The chain carries TRBV19 and TRBJ2-5; 8 bases match TRBD1. The tail of the sequence fits TRBJ2-7 better, so the J call may be wrong. The germline CDR1 and CDR2 sequences are LNHDA and SQIVND (reference sequence). The CDR3 consists of 15 residues.

V usage is TRBV18 and J usage is TRBJ2-7; D is ambiguous. CDR3 length: 14 residues. Germline CDR1 KGHSH, CDR2 LQKENI. V lost 0 bases to trimming and J lost 2 bases, with 8 bases between them. The CDR3 loop reads CASSPPLGTYEQYF. Here the CDR3 DNA reads TGTGCCAGCTCACCACCGTTGGGGACCTACGAGCAGTACTTC.

This clone is a singleton in its sample. This chain uses TRBV15 with TRBJ1-4, with D perhaps TRBD1 (5 bases). Per the germline V gene, CDR1 is LNHNV and CDR2 is YYDKDF (reference sequence). This CDR3 spans 17 amino acids. V gave up 0 bases and J gave up 2 bases, with 13 bases separating them. The CDR3 sequence is CATSRDGGGGTNEKLFF. CDR3 DNA: TGTGCCACCAGCAGAGATGGGGGGGGTGGCACTAATGAAAAACTGTTTTTT.

This clone was seen many times. In the same sample, other DNA sequences code for this CDR3. The rearrangement joins TRBV7-2 to TRBJ2-5; possible D gene TRBD1, 6 bases. The CDR3 is 14 residues long. The V gene's germline CDR1 is SGHTA and CDR2 FQGNSA. V was trimmed by 5 bases and J by 1 base, leaving 11 bases between them. The CDR3, as DNA: TGTGCCAGCAGCCCGACAGGTCTCCAAGAGACCCAGTACTTC. The encoded protein is CASSPTGLQETQYF.

A note on this clone: Within the sample, other DNA sequences also encode this same CDR3. V gene TRBV28 combines with J gene TRBJ1-2, with 9 bases lining up with TRBD1. The CDR3 contains 14 residues. V shed 4 bases and J 5 bases; nucleotides not matched to a gene: 5. The V gene's germline CDR1 is MDHEN and CDR2 SYDVKM. Here the CDR3 DNA reads TGTGCCAGCAGTTCTTCCGGGACAGGGTATGGCTACACCTTC. Translating it yields CASSSSGTGYGYTF.

The gene calls are TRBV12-5 and TRBJ2-1; 8 bases are shared with TRBD1. V trimming: 4 bases; J trimming: 8 bases; junction bases outside the gene matches: 7. This CDR3 region has 14 residues. Looked up from germline, CDR1 is LGHNT and CDR2 is FRNRAP. CDR3 nucleotides: TGTGCTAGTGGTTCGGACAGGGCTGGGGATGAGCAGTTCTTC. This sequence encodes CASGSDRAGDEQFF.

This chain joins TRBV5-6 and TRBJ1-4; TRBD1 is a possible D gene (5 bases). The germline V gene encodes CDR1 SGHDT and CDR2 YYEEEE. Trimming pared 3 bases from V and 7 bases from J, leaving 13 bases between. There are 14 residues in the CDR3. CDR3 in amino acids: CASSSAGTGEKLFF. The DNA for the CDR3 is TGTGCCAGCAGCTCCGCTGGGACGGGTGAAAAACTGTTTTTT.

This clone was counted only a few times. V usage is TRBV5-6 and J usage is TRBJ1-2, with D perhaps matching TRBD1 (6 bases). CDR1 and CDR2 from the germline V gene are SGHDT and YYEEEE. The CDR3 is 12 amino acids. V was pared by 1 base and J by 8 bases, with 9 bases between. The CDR3 reads CASSLYRAGYTF. DNA for the CDR3: TGTGCCAGCAGCTTGTACAGGGCAGGCTACACCTTC.

The V gene is TRBV7-3, the J gene TRBJ1-2, with a tentative D call TRBD1 (5 bases). V was clipped by 2 bases and J by 5 bases, with 15 bases between them. Germline CDR1 is SGHTA and CDR2 is FQGTGA. The CDR3 sequence is 15 residues long. Here the CDR3 DNA reads TGTGCCAGCAGCTTAGGTGTCGCAGGGTCTTATGGCTACACCTTC. Protein product: CASSLGVAGSYGYTF. Full variable domain (rest looked up from reference TRBV7-3 and TRBJ1-2): GAGVSQTPSNKVTEKGKYVELRCDPISGHTALYWYRQSLGQGPEFLIYFQGTGAADDSGLPNDRFFAVRPEGSVSTLKIQRTERGDSAVYLCASSLGVAGSYGYTFGSGTRLTVV.

This chain uses TRBV14 with TRBJ2-3; no clear D gene. Germline V gene data show CDR1 as SGHDN and CDR2 as FVKESK. V was clipped by 6 bases and J by 4 bases, with 11 bases between them. CDR3 length: 13 residues. The CDR3: CASSQRLADTQYF. As DNA, the CDR3 is TGTGCCAGCAGTCAGAGGCTCGCAGATACGCAGTATTTT.

The CDR3 nucleotides read TGTGCCAGCAGCGCCGACAGGGGATCGGGGGGCTACACCTTC. Translated, it gives CASSADRGSGGYTF. The chain links TRBV9 to TRBJ1-2, with 8 bases lining up with TRBD1. CDR3 size: 14 residues. Germline loops: CDR1 SGDLS, CDR2 YYNGEE. The V and J ends lost 3 bases and 8 bases, in that order; junction bases with no gene match: 9.

This clone has a handful of counts. The chain employs TRBV29-1 and TRBJ2-5, with 8 bases matching TRBD2. V was clipped by 7 bases and J by 5 bases; unmatched bases: 9. The germline gives CDR1 SQVTM, CDR2 ANQGSEA. The CDR3 consists of 13 residues. In DNA, the CDR3 is TGCAGCGCCCGGGAGGGGAGAGGGGAGACCCAGTACTTC. Encoded protein: CSAREGRGETQYF. The complete variable domain, with remaining parts taken from reference TRBV29-1 and TRBJ2-5, reads SAVISQKPSRDICQRGTSLTIQCQVDSQVTMMFWYRQQPGQSLTLIATANQGSEATYESGFVIDKFPISRPNLTFSTLTVSNMSPEDSSIYLCSAREGRGETQYFGPGTRLLVL.

Many counts were recorded for this clone. The chain carries TRBV7-9 and TRBJ2-1; 10 bases fit TRBD2. The ends lost 5 bases at V and 10 bases at J; junction bases unmatched: 14. From germline, CDR1 is SEHNR and CDR2 FQNEAQ (reference sequence). The CDR3 totals 16 residues. Written as DNA, the CDR3 is TGTGCCAGCAGCATACTAGCGGGAAGGGGAACGGGGGAGCAGTTCTTC. Translating gives CASSILAGRGTGEQFF.

CDR3 loop: CASSLDARTGTEAFF. CDR3 bases: TGTGCCAGCAGCTTAGATGCGAGGACAGGCACTGAAGCTTTCTTT. The chain joins TRBV11-3 to TRBJ1-1; 7 bases map to TRBD1. V shed 0 bases and J 4 bases; nucleotides not matched to a gene: 5. The CDR3 loop spans 15 amino acids. The V gene's germline CDR1 is SGHNT and CDR2 YENEEA.

This clone came up a few times. The V and J genes are TRBV7-9 and TRBJ1-5; D gene unclear. Germline V gene lookup returns CDR1 SEHNR and CDR2 FQNEAQ (reference sequence). CDR3 length equals 13 residues. V was clipped by 3 bases and J by 1 base, with 4 bases between them. The CDR3 loop reads CASSLESNQPQHF. The CDR3 nucleotides are TGTGCCAGCAGCTTGGAAAGCAATCAGCCCCAGCATTTT.

This clone turned up a few times. The chain joins TRBV5-6 to TRBJ2-5, with 13 bases matching TRBD2. The CDR3 consists of 16 residues. CDR1 is SGHDT, CDR2 YYEEEE, per germline. The trim removed 5 bases at V and 1 base at J, leaving 5 bases unmatched. CDR3 protein: CASRARLAGGQETQYF. The CDR3 coding sequence is TGTGCCAGCAGAGCCAGACTAGCGGGAGGCCAAGAGACCCAGTACTTC.

This clone was detected a few times. The chain is built from TRBV7-3 and TRBJ2-5; a weak D match, TRBD1 (6 bases). V lost 5 bases to trimming and J lost 4 bases, with 11 bases between them. CDR3 size: 13 residues. From germline, CDR1 is SGHTA and CDR2 FQGTGA. The CDR3: CASSPQGGETQYF. CDR3 nucleotides: TGTGCCAGCAGCCCCCAAGGGGGAGAGACCCAGTACTTC.

This clone showed up just a few times. The rearrangement uses TRBV2 and TRBJ2-5; D is possibly TRBD1 or TRBD2 (5 bases each). This CDR3 has 14 amino acids. V gave up 6 bases and J gave up 5 bases, with 16 bases separating them. Germline V gene data show CDR1 as SNHLY and CDR2 as FYNNEI. This CDR3 is CASSAQLGRETQYF. The CDR3 region has the DNA TGTGCCAGCAGCGCCCAGCTGGGACGGGAGACCCAGTACTTC.

The J gene is TRBJ2-5, the V gene TRBV7-7; 9 bases are a match to TRBD2. Germline lookup yields CDR1 SSHAT and CDR2 FNYEAQ (reference sequence). The V gene end was trimmed by 1 base and the J gene end by 5 bases; junction bases not matched to a gene: 11. CDR3 size: 17 residues. This chain's CDR3 is CASSLGSAGGRGETQYF. DNA of the CDR3: TGTGCCAGCAGCTTAGGGTCCGCGGGAGGGCGGGGTGAGACCCAGTACTTC.

Written as DNA, the CDR3 is TGTGCCAGCAGCTTAGAATGGGTCAATGAGCAGTTCTTC. Translating gives CASSLEWVNEQFF. This chain joins TRBV7-9 and TRBJ2-1; no definite D call. CDR3 length equals 13 residues. CDR1 and CDR2 from the germline V gene are SEHNR and FQNEAQ (reference sequence). Trimming removed 1 base at V and 6 bases at J, with 7 bases between.

The genes are TRBV7-9 and TRBJ1-6; D is undetermined. Germline V CDR1 and CDR2: SEHNR, FQNEAQ (reference sequence). Trimming stripped 1 base from V and 5 bases from J, with 9 bases between. The CDR3 is 15 residues long. The CDR3, as DNA: TGTGCCAGCAGCTTAGGGTCCGTTAATAATTCACCCCTCCACTTT. It specifies CASSLGSVNNSPLHF.

This clone came up many times. The rearrangement uses TRBV7-2 and TRBJ1-4; 9 positions agree with TRBD1. CDR3 length equals 16 residues. The ends lost 5 bases at V and 7 bases at J; junction bases unmatched: 11. The germline V gene encodes CDR1 SGHTA and CDR2 FQGNSA. In DNA, the CDR3 is TGTGCCAGCAGCACACAAACAGGGGGCGCGGGTGAAAAACTGTTTTTT. Its translation is CASSTQTGGAGEKLFF.

This clone turned up a few times. This chain joins TRBV5-4 and TRBJ2-3, with D unclear. CDR3 length: 15 amino acids. V shed 0 bases and J shed 2 bases, with 10 bases lying between them. CDR1 is SGHNT, CDR2 YYREEE, per germline (reference sequence). In DNA form, the CDR3 reads TGTGCCAGCAGCTTGGATAGCCGGTCCACAGATACGCAGTATTTT. Protein: CASSLDSRSTDTQYF.